This T cell receptor beta chain derives from a study of shared clonotypes between healthy human individuals. Study outcomes and limitations: Rarefaction curves obtained for sorted subsets showed sequencing incomplete despite large depth. With few donors, the genetic and exposure-history diversity represented was limited.

Deletions cut 4 bases from V and 7 bases from J, with 13 bases between. Germline CDR1 SGHAT, CDR2 FQNNGV. This CDR3 spans 14 amino acids. The method was immunoSEQ multiplex PCR; TCRdb's version includes in-frame clones alone and lacks a portion of them. The data contain over a million clones, about 84% of them singletons. Of note for this clone: Antigen specificity is unknown.

Sequencing used memory CD4+ T cells from PBMCs. Subset reported: CD45RA-negative fraction. This clonotype was obtained from a man between 18 and 35 years old in good health. Some clones in this sample may be carry-over from other donors' samples. The rearrangement joins TRBV11-2 to TRBJ1-4, with D unclear. The CDR3 DNA reads as TGTGCCAGCAGCTCTGTGGGGAAGGGTGAAAAACTGTTTTTT. Protein: CASSSVGKGEKLFF.